Ten or more counts support the clone carrying this T cell receptor (beta chain). What it binds is unknown. The trim removed 3 bases at V and 2 bases at J, leaving 4 bases unmatched. The CDR3 totals 15 residues. Per germline, CDR1 DFQATT and CDR2 SNEGSKA (reference sequence). The source of the sample is a study of T-cell reconstitution after alpha-beta-depleted transplantation in children. Findings and caveats of the study: Some patients' high day-60 TCRbeta diversity was attributed to recipient cells surviving conditioning. Expanded clones from the graft, numbering several hundred, reportedly supplied alpha-beta T cells about two months after transplant.

Unique molecular identifiers were used to barcode this TCRbeta library. TCRdb reprocessed the PCR reads via MiXCR and lists one record per CDR3 protein. The repertoire consists of about 240,000 distinct CDR3 sequences, with more than 20% occurring once and the leading ten covering 2% to 3%. The sample was PBMCs, taken before TCRalphabeta/CD19-depleted stem cell transplant. The TCR sequence derives from a girl aged 2-10 years with Fanconi anemia, due to receive a stem cell transplant. This chain joins TRBV20-1 and TRBJ2-5; 12 nucleotides line up with TRBD2. The CDR3 is CSASGLAGQQETQYF. The CDR3 DNA reads as TGCAGTGCTAGCGGACTAGCGGGACAACAAGAGACCCAGTACTTC.